Listed here are 5 T cell receptor beta chains from one sample, sequenced in a study of CD8 T cells in Susac syndrome. Reverse transcription of about 0.5 to 1 ug RNA was carried out with random hexamers. MiXCR, applied by TCRdb to the immunoSEQ multiplex PCR reads, yields one record per CDR3 protein. The sample contains about 110,000 distinct CDR3 sequences, roughly 95% of which appear only once. Sequencing was carried out using CD4+ T cells from PBMCs. The receptors here all came from a human donor in good health.

This clonotype was found once. V gene TRBV7-2 combines with J gene TRBJ2-3, with D possibly being TRBD2 (6 bases). The germline CDR1 and CDR2 sequences are SGHTA and FQGNSA. The ends were cut back, 5 bases at V and 4 bases at J, with 13 bases in the middle. This CDR3 has 14 amino acids. The CDR3 coding sequence is TGTGCCAGCAGCCCGACTAGTGATGCAGATACGCAGTATTTT. Its translation: CASSPTSDADTQYF.

The chain links TRBV9 to TRBJ1-3; 7 nucleotides match TRBD1. The CDR3 loop spans 16 amino acids. With 3 bases clipped from V and 0 bases from J, the junction kept 6 bases outside the gene matches. Germline lookup yields CDR1 SGDLS and CDR2 YYNGEE. CDR3 coding DNA: TGTGCCAGCAGCGCGGGACAGACAAACTCTGGAAACACCATATATTTT. This encodes CASSAGQTNSGNTIYF. Based on the CDR3 plus reference TRBV9 and TRBJ1-3, the full variable domain is DSGVTQTPKHLITATGQRVTLRCSPRSGDLSVYWYQQSLDQGLQFLIQYYNGEERAKGNILERFSAQQFPDLHSELNLSSLELGDSALYFCASSAGQTNSGNTIYFGEGSWLTVV.

The J gene is TRBJ2-7, the V gene TRBV29-1; TRBD2 matches 7 bases. This CDR3 has 13 residues. V lost 6 bases and J lost 6; bases outside the gene matches: 11. The germline CDR1 and CDR2 sequences are SQVTM and ANQGSEA. The CDR3 loop reads CSVGSGLRREQYF. As DNA, the CDR3 is TGCAGCGTGGGTAGCGGGCTTCGTCGCGAGCAGTACTTC.

This chain links TRBV2 with TRBJ2-7; D uncertain. CDR3 length equals 14 residues. CDR1 is SNHLY, CDR2 FYNNEI, per germline. The V end was cut by 3 bases, the J end by 4 bases, with 13 bases between. Here the CDR3 DNA reads TGTGCCAGCAGTGATCGAATCGGACCTTACGAGCAGTACTTC. It codes for CASSDRIGPYEQYF.

The chain uses TRBV6-5 and TRBJ2-7; perhaps TRBD1 as D (5 bases). Per germline, CDR1 MNHEY and CDR2 SVGAGI. With 8 bases removed from V and 3 bases from J, the gap between germline ends came to 17 bases. CDR3 length: 14 residues. The CDR3 nucleotides are TGTGCCAGCCGACCCCAGGGATCCCGCTACGAGCAGTACTTC. Translating it yields CASRPQGSRYEQYF.